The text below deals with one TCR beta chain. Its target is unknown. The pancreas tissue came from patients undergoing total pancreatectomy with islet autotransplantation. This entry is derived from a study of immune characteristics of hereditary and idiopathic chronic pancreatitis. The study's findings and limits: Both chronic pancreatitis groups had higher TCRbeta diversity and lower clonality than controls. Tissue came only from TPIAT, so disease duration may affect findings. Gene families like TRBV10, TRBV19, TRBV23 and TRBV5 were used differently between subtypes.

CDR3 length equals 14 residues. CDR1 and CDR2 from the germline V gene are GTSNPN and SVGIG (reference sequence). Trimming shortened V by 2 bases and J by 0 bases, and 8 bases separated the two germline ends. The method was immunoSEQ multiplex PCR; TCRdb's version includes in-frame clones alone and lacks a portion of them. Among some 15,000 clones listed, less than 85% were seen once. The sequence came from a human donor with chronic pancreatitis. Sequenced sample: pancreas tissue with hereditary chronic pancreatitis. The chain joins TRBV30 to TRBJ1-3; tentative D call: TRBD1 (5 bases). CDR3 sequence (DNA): TGTGCCTGGAGTTTGGGGGGCTCTGGAAACACCATATATTTT. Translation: CAWSLGGSGNTIYF.